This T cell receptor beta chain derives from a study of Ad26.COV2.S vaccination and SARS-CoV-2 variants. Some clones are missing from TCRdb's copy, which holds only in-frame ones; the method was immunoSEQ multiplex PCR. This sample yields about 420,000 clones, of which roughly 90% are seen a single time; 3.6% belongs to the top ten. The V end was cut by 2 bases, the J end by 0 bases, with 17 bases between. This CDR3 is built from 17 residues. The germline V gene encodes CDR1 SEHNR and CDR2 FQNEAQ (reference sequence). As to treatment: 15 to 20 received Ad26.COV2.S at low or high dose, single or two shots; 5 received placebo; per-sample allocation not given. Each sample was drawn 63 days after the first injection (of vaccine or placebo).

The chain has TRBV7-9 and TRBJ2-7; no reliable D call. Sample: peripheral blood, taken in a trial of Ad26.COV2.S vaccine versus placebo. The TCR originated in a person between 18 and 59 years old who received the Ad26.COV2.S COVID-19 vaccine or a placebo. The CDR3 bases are TGTGCCAGCAGCTTACCAGGCCGACGACCCTTCTCCTACGAGCAGTACTTC. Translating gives CASSLPGRRPFSYEQYF.